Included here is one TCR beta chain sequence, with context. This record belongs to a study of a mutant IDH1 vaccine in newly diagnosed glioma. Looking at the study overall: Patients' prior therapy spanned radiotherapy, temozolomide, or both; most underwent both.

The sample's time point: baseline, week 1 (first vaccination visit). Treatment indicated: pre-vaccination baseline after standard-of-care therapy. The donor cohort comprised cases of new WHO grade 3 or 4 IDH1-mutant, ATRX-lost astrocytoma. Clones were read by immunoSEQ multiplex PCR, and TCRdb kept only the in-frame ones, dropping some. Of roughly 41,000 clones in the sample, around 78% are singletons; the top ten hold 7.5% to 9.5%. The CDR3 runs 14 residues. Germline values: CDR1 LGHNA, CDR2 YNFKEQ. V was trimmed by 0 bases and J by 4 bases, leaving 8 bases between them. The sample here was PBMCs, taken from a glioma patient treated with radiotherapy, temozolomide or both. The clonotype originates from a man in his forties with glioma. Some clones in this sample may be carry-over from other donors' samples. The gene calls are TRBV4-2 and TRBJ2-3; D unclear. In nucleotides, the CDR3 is TGTGCCAGCAGCCAAGAACCATCCTCAGATACGCAGTATTTT. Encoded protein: CASSQEPSSDTQYF.